Shown below are 21 T cell receptor beta chains from a single sample sequenced in a study of radiotherapy plus CTLA-4 blockade in lung cancer. Generated by immunoSEQ multiplex PCR, the TCRdb table keeps only in-frame clones and is missing some. The table has tens of thousands of clones, 79% seen once. The sequenced sample was peripheral blood, obtained from a patient treated with radiotherapy plus ipilimumab. These receptors all stem from a human donor with non-small cell lung cancer who had a complete response to radiotherapy plus ipilimumab.

The chain recombines TRBV2 with TRBJ1-5; D not certain. V was clipped by 6 bases and J by 5 bases, with 11 bases between them. The CDR3 is made up of 13 amino acids. From germline, CDR1 is SNHLY and CDR2 FYNNEI. CDR3 nucleotides: TGTGCCAGCAGGGACTCAGGTTATCAGCCCCAGCATTTT. Protein product: CASRDSGYQPQHF.

In this sample, this clone turned up a few times. V gene TRBV27 combines with J gene TRBJ2-2; D gene ambiguous. V lost 3 bases, J lost 7 bases, and 6 bases lay in between. The germline V gene has CDR1 MNHEY and CDR2 SMNVEV (reference sequence). The CDR3 covers 12 residues. This chain's CDR3 is CASSFLVGELFF. CDR3 nucleotides: TGTGCCAGCAGTTTCTTGGTCGGGGAGCTGTTTTTT.

The rearrangement joins TRBV19 to TRBJ2-7, with 10 bases aligning to TRBD1. J lost 1 base, V lost 5 bases, and 5 bases had no gene match. Germline V gene data show CDR1 as LNHDA and CDR2 as SQIVND (reference sequence). The CDR3 length is 15 residues. The CDR3 sequence: CASSSPGQGSYEQYF. CDR3 DNA: TGTGCCAGTAGTTCACCGGGACAGGGGTCCTACGAGCAGTACTTC. Based on the CDR3 plus reference TRBV19 and TRBJ2-7, the full variable domain is DGGITQSPKYLFRKEGQNVTLSCEQNLNHDAMYWYRQDPGQGLRLIYYSQIVNDFQKGDIAEGYSVSREKKESFPLTVTSAQKNPTAFYLCASSSPGQGSYEQYFGPGTRLTVT.

The V call is TRBV11-2, the J call TRBJ1-2; tentatively, D is TRBD1 (5 bases). Germline values: CDR1 SGHAT, CDR2 FQNNGV. The germline V and J ends were trimmed by 5 bases and 7 bases, with 20 bases remaining between them. The CDR3 sequence is 15 residues long. The CDR3 DNA reads TGTGCCAGCAGCCTGGGGCCGGCAGGGAGTCTTGGCTACACCTTC. Its translation is CASSLGPAGSLGYTF.

This clone was found once. The chain couples TRBV9 to TRBJ1-1; D is unclear. V dropped 2 bases and J dropped 3 bases, with 11 bases sitting between them. This CDR3 comprises 14 residues. CDR1 and CDR2 (germline): SGDLS, YYNGEE. CDR3 coding DNA: TGTGCCAGCAGCGTCCTGGGTGGGGACACTGAAGCTTTCTTT. Translation: CASSVLGGDTEAFF.

The chain links TRBV5-5 to TRBJ2-7; TRBD2 agrees at 9 bases. This CDR3 region has 16 residues. With 5 bases clipped from V and 2 bases from J, the junction kept 11 bases outside the gene matches. Germline V gives CDR1 SGHKS, CDR2 YYEKEE (reference sequence). CDR3 coding DNA: TGTGCCAGCAGTCCCAGTAGCGGGGGCGTAACCTACGAGCAGTACTTC. The encoded protein is CASSPSSGGVTYEQYF.

The genes are TRBV5-6 and TRBJ2-3; TRBD2 matches at 9 bases. Germline V gene lookup returns CDR1 SGHDT and CDR2 YYEEEE. The CDR3 contains 16 residues. The V segment lost 5 bases and the J segment 4 bases; nucleotides outside the gene matches: 11. This CDR3 is CASRFYSGSHSDTQYF. As DNA, the CDR3 is TGTGCCAGCAGGTTTTATAGCGGGAGTCATTCAGATACGCAGTATTTT.

There are a few counts of this clone. The genes are TRBV6-5 and TRBJ2-7; TRBD1 matches at 9 bases. The CDR3 runs to 16 residues. Per the germline V gene, CDR1 is MNHEY and CDR2 is SVGAGI. The ends lost 4 bases at V and 1 base at J; junction bases unmatched: 8. The CDR3 DNA sequence: TGTGCCAGCAGTTCAGCAGGGACAGGGTTTTCCTACGAGCAGTACTTC. Amino acid sequence: CASSSAGTGFSYEQYF.

The rearrangement uses TRBV9 and TRBJ1-2, with a possible D match to TRBD1 (5 bases). Trimming stripped 0 bases from V and 7 bases from J, with 16 bases between. The CDR3 consists of 15 residues. Germline loops: CDR1 SGDLS, CDR2 YYNGEE. The CDR3 loop is CASSVDPGQGGGYTF. DNA of the CDR3: TGTGCCAGCAGCGTAGACCCAGGACAAGGTGGTGGCTACACCTTC.

The CDR3 loop is CASRDRGYGYTF. In DNA form, the CDR3 reads TGTGCCAGCAGGGACAGGGGCTATGGCTACACCTTC. The chain couples TRBV6-1 to TRBJ1-2; 9 bases line up with TRBD1. Trimming cost V 6 bases and J 4 bases; bases outside gene matches: 0. CDR3 length equals 12 residues. Looked up from germline, CDR1 is MNHNS and CDR2 is SASEGT.

V and J are TRBV5-5 and TRBJ2-6; 9 nucleotides align to TRBD1. V lost 1 base to trimming and J lost 4 bases; unmatched junction nucleotides: 6. This CDR3 region has 17 residues. Germline CDR1 is SGHKS and CDR2 is YYEKEE (reference sequence). In DNA form, the CDR3 reads TGTGCCAGCAGCTTGACAGGGGGCCCTGGAGGGGCCAACGTCCTGACTTTC. Amino acids: CASSLTGGPGGANVLTF.

The chain recombines TRBV5-6 with TRBJ2-5; D is unresolved. Germline V gene sequence: CDR1 SGHDT, CDR2 YYEEEE. V lost 7 bases and J 1 base, leaving 8 bases between the germline ends. This CDR3 comprises 12 residues. This CDR3 is CASATTQETQYF. The CDR3 nucleotides are TGTGCCAGCGCGACCACCCAAGAGACCCAGTACTTC.

The V call is TRBV7-2, the J call TRBJ2-1; TRBD1 matches 7 bases. This CDR3 comprises 12 residues. CDR1 and CDR2 from the germline V gene are SGHTA and FQGNSA. Trimming cost V 5 bases and J 10 bases; bases outside gene matches: 5. The CDR3 sequence is CASSRDRREQFF. The DNA of the CDR3 is TGTGCCAGCAGCCGGGACAGACGAGAGCAGTTCTTC.

The chain links TRBV18 to TRBJ1-1, with 7 bases aligning to TRBD1. J was trimmed by 11 bases and V by 4 bases; bases with no gene match: 13. The CDR3 is 14 residues long. Germline V gene data show CDR1 as KGHSH and CDR2 as LQKENI. CDR3 in amino acids: CASSRPGQLEFAFF. CDR3 sequence (DNA): TGTGCCAGCTCACGGCCGGGACAGCTCGAATTCGCTTTCTTT.

This clone was found once. Other DNA sequences in the same sample also yield this CDR3. The DNA of the CDR3 is TGTGCCAGCAGCTTAGGGTTACTTCGGGATACTGAAGCTTTCTTT. It codes for CASSLGLLRDTEAFF. The V and J genes are TRBV5-4 and TRBJ1-1; unclear D gene. This CDR3 contains 15 residues. Trimming took 2 bases from V and 5 from J, leaving 16 bases between them. Germline V CDR1 and CDR2: SGHNT, YYREEE (reference sequence).

This chain uses TRBV4-3 with TRBJ1-5; the D gene is possibly TRBD1 (5 bases). Trimming shortened V by 1 base and J by 3 bases, and 10 bases separated the two germline ends. The CDR3 has 15 residues. The germline CDR1 and CDR2 sequences are LGHNA and YSLEER. CDR3 bases: TGCGCCAGCAGCCAAGTGCCCGGGGCCAATCAGCCCCAGCATTTT. Its translation is CASSQVPGANQPQHF.

The chain carries TRBV11-3 and TRBJ2-1; 10 bases are a match to TRBD2. The V gene end was trimmed by 4 bases and the J gene end by 4 bases; junction bases not matched to a gene: 7. The CDR3 sequence is 16 residues long. Germline CDR1 reads SGHNT; CDR2 reads YENEEA. DNA of the CDR3: TGTGCCAGCAGCTCCCGAAGCGGGAGGGAATACAATGAGCAGTTCTTC. Amino acids: CASSSRSGREYNEQFF.

The genes are TRBV6-1 and TRBJ2-7, with D possibly being TRBD1 (5 bases). This CDR3 region has 14 residues. The V and J ends lost 6 bases and 6 bases respectively, with 18 bases between them. Per germline, CDR1 MNHNS and CDR2 SASEGT. The CDR3 coding sequence is TGTGCCAGCAGACCAATCAGGGCCTGGAGCGAGCAGTACGTC. Encoded protein: CASRPIRAWSEQYV.

The chain links TRBV7-8 to TRBJ2-2; 7 nucleotides line up with TRBD2. CDR1 is SGHVS, CDR2 FQNEAQ, per germline. This CDR3 has 14 residues. Losses at the gene ends were 5 bases for V and 4 bases for J; bases not matched to a gene: 4. The CDR3 nucleotides are TGTGCCAGCAGCACTAGACTAGCCACCGGGGAGCTGTTTTTT. Its protein product is CASSTRLATGELFF.

This clone was seen more than once but under ten times. The chain couples TRBV6-5 to TRBJ2-7; possibly TRBD1 for D (7 bases). Germline assignment: CDR1 MNHEY and CDR2 SVGAGI. V lost 2 bases and J 7 bases, leaving 15 bases between the germline ends. The CDR3 sequence is 14 residues long. In nucleotides, the CDR3 is TGTGCCAGCAGTTACCAGTCAGGGGGGCGTGAGCAGTACTTC. It yields the protein CASSYQSGGREQYF.

The chain carries TRBV7-2 and TRBJ1-1; 8 bases line up with TRBD1. CDR3 length: 18 residues. Trimming cost V 1 base and J 3 bases; bases outside gene matches: 13. Germline CDR1 SGHTA, CDR2 FQGNSA. The CDR3 here is CASSLVPGTGITDTEAFF. The CDR3 nucleotides read TGTGCCAGCAGCTTAGTCCCCGGGACAGGTATTACGGACACTGAAGCTTTCTTT.